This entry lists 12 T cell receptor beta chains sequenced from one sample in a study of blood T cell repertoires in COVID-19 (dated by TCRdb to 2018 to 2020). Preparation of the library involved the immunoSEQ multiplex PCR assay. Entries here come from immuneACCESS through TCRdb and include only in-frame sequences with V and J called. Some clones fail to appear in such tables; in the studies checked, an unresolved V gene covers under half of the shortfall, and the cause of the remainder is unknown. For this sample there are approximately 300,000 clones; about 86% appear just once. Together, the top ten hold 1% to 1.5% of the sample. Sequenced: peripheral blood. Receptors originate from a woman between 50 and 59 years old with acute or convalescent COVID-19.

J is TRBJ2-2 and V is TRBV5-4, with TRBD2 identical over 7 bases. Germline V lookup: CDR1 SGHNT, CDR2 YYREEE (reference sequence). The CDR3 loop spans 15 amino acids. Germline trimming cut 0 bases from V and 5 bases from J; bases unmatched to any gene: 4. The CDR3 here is CASSLGGSLTGELFF. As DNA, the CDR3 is TGTGCCAGCAGCTTGGGCGGGAGTTTAACCGGGGAGCTGTTTTTT.

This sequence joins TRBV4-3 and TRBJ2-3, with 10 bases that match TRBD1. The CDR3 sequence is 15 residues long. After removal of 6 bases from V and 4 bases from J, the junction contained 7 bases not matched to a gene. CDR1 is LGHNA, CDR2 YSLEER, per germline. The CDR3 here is CASSRQGATPDTQYF. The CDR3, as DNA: TGCGCCAGCAGTAGACAGGGGGCTACGCCAGATACGCAGTATTTT.

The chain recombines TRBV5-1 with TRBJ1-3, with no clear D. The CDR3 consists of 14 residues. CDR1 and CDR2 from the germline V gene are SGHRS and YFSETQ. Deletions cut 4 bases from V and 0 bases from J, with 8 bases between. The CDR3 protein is CASSPDYSGNTIYF. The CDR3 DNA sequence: TGCGCCAGCAGCCCTGACTACTCTGGAAACACCATATATTTT.

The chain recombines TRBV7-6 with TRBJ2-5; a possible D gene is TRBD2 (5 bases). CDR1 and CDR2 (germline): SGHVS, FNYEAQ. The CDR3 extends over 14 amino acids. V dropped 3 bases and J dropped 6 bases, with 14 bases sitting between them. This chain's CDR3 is CASSFSAAGKTQYF. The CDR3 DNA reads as TGTGCCAGCAGCTTTTCGGCGGCCGGGAAGACCCAGTACTTC.

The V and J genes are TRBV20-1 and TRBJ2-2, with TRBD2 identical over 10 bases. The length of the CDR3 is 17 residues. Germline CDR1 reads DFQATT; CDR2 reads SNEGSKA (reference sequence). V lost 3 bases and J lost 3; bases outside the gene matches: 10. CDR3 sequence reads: CSASNLAGGGYTGELFF. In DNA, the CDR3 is TGCAGTGCTAGTAATTTAGCGGGAGGCGGGTACACCGGGGAGCTGTTTTTT.

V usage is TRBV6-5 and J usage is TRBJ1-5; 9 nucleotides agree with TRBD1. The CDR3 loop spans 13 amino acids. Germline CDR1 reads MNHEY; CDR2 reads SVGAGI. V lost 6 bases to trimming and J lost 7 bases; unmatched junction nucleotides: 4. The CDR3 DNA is TGTGCCAGCAGCCGGGACAGGGACCAGCCCCAGCATTTT. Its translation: CASSRDRDQPQHF.

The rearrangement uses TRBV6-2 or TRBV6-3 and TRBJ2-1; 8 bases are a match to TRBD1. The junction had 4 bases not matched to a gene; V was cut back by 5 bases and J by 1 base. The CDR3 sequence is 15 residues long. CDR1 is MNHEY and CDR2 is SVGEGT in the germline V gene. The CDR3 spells CASSRTGRSYNEQFF. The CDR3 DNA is TGTGCCAGCAGTCGGACAGGGAGATCCTACAATGAGCAGTTCTTC.

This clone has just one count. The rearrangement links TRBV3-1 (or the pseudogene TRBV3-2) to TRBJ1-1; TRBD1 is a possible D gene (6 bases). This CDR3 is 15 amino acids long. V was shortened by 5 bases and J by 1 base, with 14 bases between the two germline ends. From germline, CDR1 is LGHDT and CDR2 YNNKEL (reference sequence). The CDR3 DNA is TGTGCCAGCAGCGCGCGGACAGCCTCGAACACTGAAGCTTTCTTT. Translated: CASSARTASNTEAFF.

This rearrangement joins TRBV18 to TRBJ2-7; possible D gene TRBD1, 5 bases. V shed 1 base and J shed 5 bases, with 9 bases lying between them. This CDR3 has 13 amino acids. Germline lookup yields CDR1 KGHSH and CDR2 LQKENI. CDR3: CASSPLQGDEQYF. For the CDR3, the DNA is TGTGCCAGCTCACCACTTCAGGGCGACGAGCAGTACTTC.

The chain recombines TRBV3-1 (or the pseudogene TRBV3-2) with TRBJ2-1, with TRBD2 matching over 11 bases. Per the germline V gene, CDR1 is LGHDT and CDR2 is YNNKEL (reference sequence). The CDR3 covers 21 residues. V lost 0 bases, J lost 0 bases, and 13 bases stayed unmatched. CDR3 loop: CASSQDFRGTSGLGSYNEQFF. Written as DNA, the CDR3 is TGTGCCAGCAGCCAAGATTTTAGGGGGACTAGCGGTCTCGGCTCCTACAATGAGCAGTTCTTC.

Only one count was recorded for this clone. CDR3 region: CASSSGQGRSGGYTF. The CDR3 bases are TGTGCCAGCAGCTCGGGACAGGGGCGATCCGGCGGCTACACCTTC. The V gene is TRBV7-2, the J gene TRBJ1-2; 10 nucleotides line up with TRBD1. The V gene's germline CDR1 is SGHTA and CDR2 FQGNSA. This CDR3 is built from 15 residues. Losses at the gene ends were 4 bases for V and 8 bases for J; bases not matched to a gene: 10. Supplemented by reference TRBV7-2 and TRBJ1-2, the full variable domain reads GAGVSQSPSNKVTEKGKDVELRCDPISGHTALYWYRQSLGQGLEFLIYFQGNSAPDKSGLPSDRFSAERTGGSVSTLTIQRTQQEDSAVYLCASSSGQGRSGGYTFGSGTRLTVV.

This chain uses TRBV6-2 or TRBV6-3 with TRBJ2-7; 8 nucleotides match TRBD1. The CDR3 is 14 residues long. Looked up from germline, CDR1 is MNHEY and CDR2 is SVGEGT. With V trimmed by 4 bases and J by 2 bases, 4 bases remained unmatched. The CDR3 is CASSSDRVAYEQYF. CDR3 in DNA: TGTGCCAGCAGTTCGGACAGGGTGGCCTACGAGCAGTACTTC.